This T cell receptor beta chain was profiled in a study of blood T cells in healthy people across ages. PCR was performed a second time for about 6 to 11 cycles using a sample-barcoded 5' primer and a J-beta primer mix. TCRdb reprocessed the 5' RACE reads via MiXCR and lists one record per CDR3 protein. Among roughly 800,000 distinct CDR3 sequences listed, roughly 64% were seen once. This clonotype was recorded a few times. Trimming stripped 6 bases from V and 4 bases from J, with 18 bases between. Germline-derived CDR1 and CDR2 are DFQATT and SNEGSKA (reference sequence). This CDR3 spans 14 amino acids.

The TCR originated in a man aged 25-45 years in good health. The material sequenced was blood. The chain is built from TRBV20-1 and TRBJ1-1; D remains ambiguous. CDR3 sequence: CSAGAILRSTEAFF. The CDR3 DNA reads as TGCAGTGCGGGAGCGATTCTAAGGTCCACTGAAGCTTTCTTT.